This section outlines one T cell receptor (beta chain) sequence together with its context. It lacks a known antigen. No base-level quality is on record; no much larger clone is a single base apart. The sample originates from a study of shared clonotypes between healthy human individuals (TCRdb year 2020). Regarding the complete study: The cohort included three men and a couple of women between 18 and 49 years of age. Per donor, three plates each were used for CD4 naive and CD4 memory, two for CD8 naive, and one for CD8 memory. Blood TCR repertoires of about 5 healthy adults were deeply sequenced to estimate repertoire size and the extent of clonotype sharing between individuals. To increase sequencing depth and limit assay-specific biases, TCR repertoire library preparation and sequencing were carried out by different laboratories using diverse techniques. Per donor, leukapheresis produced somewhere between about 0.8 and 9 billion PBMCs.

The germline V gene (reference sequence) specifies GTSNPN as CDR1 and SVGIG as CDR2. The CDR3 holds 14 amino acids from the cysteine to the phenylalanine. Only CDR3 DNA is held: 42 bases, read in frame from base 1. The junction shows trimming of 2 bases on V and 0 bases on J, plus 9 bases between the germline ends. Results the study describes overall, beyond this receptor: Estimated clonotype richness was generally larger for naive than for memory subsets. Compared with non-shared clonotypes, clonotypes shared by all four sorted-subset donors had higher generation probabilities. Based on pairwise subsampling, the degree of clonotype sharing among donors was expected to be affected by sequencing depth. Across a handful of donors, 4.5% to 6.5% of naive CD4, roughly 3.4% of naive CD8, under 2.5% of memory CD4, and approximately 0.4% of memory CD8 clonotypes were shared. Incomplete sequencing was indicated by rarefaction of sorted-subset datasets, despite the large sequencing depth. The genetic and exposure-history diversity represented was limited by the small number of donors. Sampling was restricted to blood, and TCR repertoires in tissues likely differ from the TCR repertoires found in blood.

Healthy HIV-negative adults with no recently reported acute infections or vaccinations were included as donors. Every donor was a Caucasian adult living in Nashville, Tennessee, USA. The CD8 memory samples were a combination of magnetically selected CD45RO+ cells and CCR7-negative CD45RA+ effector memory (TemRA) cells. Blood was obtained by leukapheresis, after which PBMCs were separated by Ficoll-Histopaque density gradient centrifugation and cryopreserved in liquid nitrogen vapor phase. Analytical flow cytometry was used to check the purity and quantity of every magnetically sorted T cell population. Genomic DNA was isolated from each sorted fraction and quantified by UV absorbance on a Nanodrop 2000c. TCR CDR3 regions were amplified from genomic DNA by multiplex PCR using the deep immunoSEQ assay. For each cell subset, the extracted genomic DNA was distributed evenly across all wells of several immunoSEQ 96-well plates, and each plate served as one replicate. For sorted subsets, each replicate PCR was loaded with approximately 200 ng genomic DNA, equivalent to 25,000 to 30,000 T cell genomes. Purified libraries were measured with a Qubit 3.0 fluorometer, size-checked on a Bioanalyzer 2100, and measured again with the KAPA Library Quantification kit. Every immunoSEQ 96-well plate was sequenced on a separate single-read 150-cycle Illumina NextSeq 550 flow cell. Regarding the original processing steps: The immunoSEQ output contained only junctional sequences without quality scores, so filtering could not match that applied to full-length reads. Sequences were annotated with PyIR, a Python wrapper for IgBLAST v1.9, using IMGT germline references to assign V/J genes and CDR3. Reads were removed for weak V/J assignments (E-value above 1e-6), missing CDR3, stop codons, out-of-frame junctions, or ambiguous translated residues. A V3J clonotype was defined by an identical inferred V gene, J gene, and CDR3 amino acid sequence. Percentage overlap between repertoires was calculated by dividing the number of shared unique clonotypes by the size of the smaller repertoire. Richness of each repertoire was evaluated using RTK rarefaction, the Chao1 estimator, and Recon v2.1 estimates of unobserved clonotypes. OLGA was used to compute generation probabilities for all TCRbeta clonotypes that the gDNA method yielded from a handful of donors. Entries here come from immuneACCESS through TCRdb and include only in-frame sequences with V and J called. Some clones fail to appear in such tables; in the studies checked, an unresolved V gene covers under half of the shortfall, and the cause of the remainder is unknown. From that table come the V and J calls and clone size; the DNA was used to work out D and trimming. In all, the sample holds roughly 380,000 clones, and about 96% of those were seen once. 0.32% of the sample rests with the top ten.

This sequence originates from a man aged 25-40 years in good health. The V and J segments used are TRBV30 and TRBJ2-3; the D segment could be TRBD2, given 6 matching bases. Sequencing was carried out using memory CD8+ T cells sorted from blood. This sample's cell subset or site label indicates: CD45RO+ cells pooled with CCR7-negative TemRA cells. The sequence in DNA is TGTGCCTGGAGTCCTAGCGCTAGCACAGATACGCAGTATTTT. It codes for CAWSPSASTDTQYF.